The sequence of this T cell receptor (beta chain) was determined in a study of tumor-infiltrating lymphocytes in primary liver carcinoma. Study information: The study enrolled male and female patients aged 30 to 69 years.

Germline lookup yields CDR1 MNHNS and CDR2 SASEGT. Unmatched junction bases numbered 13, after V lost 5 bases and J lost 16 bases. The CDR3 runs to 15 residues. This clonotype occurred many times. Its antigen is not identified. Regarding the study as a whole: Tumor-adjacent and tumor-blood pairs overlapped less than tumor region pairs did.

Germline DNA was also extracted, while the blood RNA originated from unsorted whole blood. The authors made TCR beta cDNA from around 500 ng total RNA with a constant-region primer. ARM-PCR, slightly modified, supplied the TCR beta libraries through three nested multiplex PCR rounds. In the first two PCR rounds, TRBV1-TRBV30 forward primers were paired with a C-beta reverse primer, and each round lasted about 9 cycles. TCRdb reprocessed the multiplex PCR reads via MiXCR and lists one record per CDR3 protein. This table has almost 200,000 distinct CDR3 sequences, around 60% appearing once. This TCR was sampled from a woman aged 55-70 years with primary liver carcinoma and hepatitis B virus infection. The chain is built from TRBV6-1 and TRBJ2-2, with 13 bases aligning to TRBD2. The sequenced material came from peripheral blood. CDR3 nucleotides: TGTGCCAGCAGTCAGGGACTAGCGGGAACACCGGGACCGTTTTTT. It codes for CASSQGLAGTPGPFF.